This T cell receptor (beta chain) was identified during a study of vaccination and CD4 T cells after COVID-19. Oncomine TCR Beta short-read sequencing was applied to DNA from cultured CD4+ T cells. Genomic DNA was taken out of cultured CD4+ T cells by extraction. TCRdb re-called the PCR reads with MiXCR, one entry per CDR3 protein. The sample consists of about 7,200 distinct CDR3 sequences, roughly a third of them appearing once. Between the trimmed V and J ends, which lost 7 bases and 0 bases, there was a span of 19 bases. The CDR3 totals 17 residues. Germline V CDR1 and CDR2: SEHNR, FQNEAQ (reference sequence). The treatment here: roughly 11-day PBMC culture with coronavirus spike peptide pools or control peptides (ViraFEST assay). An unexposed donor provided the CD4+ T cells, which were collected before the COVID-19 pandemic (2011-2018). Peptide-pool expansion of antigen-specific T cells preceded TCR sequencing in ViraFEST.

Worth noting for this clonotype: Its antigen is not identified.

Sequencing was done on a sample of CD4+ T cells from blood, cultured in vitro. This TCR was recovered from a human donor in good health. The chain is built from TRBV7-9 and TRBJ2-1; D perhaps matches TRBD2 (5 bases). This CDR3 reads CASIPGWADVSYNEQFF. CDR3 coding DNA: TGTGCCAGCATCCCGGGGTGGGCCGACGTCTCCTACAATGAGCAGTTCTTC.